Listed below are T cell receptor beta chains from one sample, sequenced in a study of shared clonotypes between healthy human individuals. Libraries were prepared by immunoSEQ multiplex PCR; TCRdb keeps only in-frame clonotypes and omits some of them. The sample lists over 850,000 clones; around 78% were seen once. The sequenced material came from memory CD4+ T cells from PBMCs. The receptors stem from a man aged 18 to 30 in good health. Some clones in this sample may be carry-over from other donors' samples. CDR3s include the opening cysteine and the closing phenylalanine or tryptophan. A D gene is named only where the DNA matches it firmly. Some rows have no size entry. The others give once, few or many, or a class for an expanded clone.

clone_size	v_call	d_call	j_call	cdr3_aa	cdr3_nt
.	TRBV9	TRBD2	TRBJ2-5	CASSVGREGKETQYF	TGTGCCAGCAGCGTAGGTAGGGAGGGTAAGGAGACCCAGTACTTC
few	TRBV9	TRBD2	TRBJ2-7	CASSEGSGGYEQYF	TGTGCCAGCAGCGAAGGGTCGGGAGGGTACGAGCAGTACTTC
.	TRBV5-5	.	TRBJ1-5	CASSSSTGHGRPQHF	TGTGCCAGCAGCTCGTCCACAGGGCACGGGCGGCCCCAGCATTTT
.	TRBV5-1	.	TRBJ1-1	CASSLQVLNTEAFF	TGCGCCAGCAGCTTGCAGGTTTTGAACACTGAAGCTTTCTTT
few	TRBV10-3	.	TRBJ1-2	CAISGLGDGYTF	TGTGCCATCAGTGGTTTGGGAGACGGCTACACCTTC
.	TRBV7-8	TRBD1	TRBJ2-7	CASSLGGQGDTYEQYF	TGTGCCAGCAGCTTAGGGGGACAGGGGGATACCTACGAGCAGTACTTC
few	TRBV28	.	TRBJ2-2	CASSLDGAPPGELFF	TGTGCCAGCAGTTTGGATGGGGCACCCCCCGGGGAGCTGTTTTTT
few	TRBV30	.	TRBJ1-1	CAWSVAALEAFF	TGTGCCTGGAGTGTGGCAGCACTTGAAGCTTTCTTT
.	TRBV5-1	.	TRBJ1-2	CASSSFGVGYTF	TGCGCCAGCAGCTCCTTCGGGGTCGGCTACACCTTC
.	TRBV19	.	TRBJ2-7	CASSIPGLSYEQYF	TGTGCCAGTAGTATACCCGGACTAAGTTACGAGCAGTACTTC
once	TRBV27	.	TRBJ2-1	CASSLRTIGDNEQFF	TGTGCCAGCAGTTTAAGGACTATTGGGGACAATGAGCAGTTCTTC
.	TRBV7-2	.	TRBJ1-2	CASSSTRGVGYTF	TGTGCCAGCAGCTCGACGCGGGGTGTAGGCTACACCTTC
.	TRBV19	.	TRBJ1-5	CASSPVGPGVAF	TGTGCCAGTAGCCCAGTTGGGCCAGGCGTAGCATTT
once	TRBV5-1	TRBD1	TRBJ1-2	CASSLGGQGGYTF	TGCGCCAGCAGCTTGGGGGGACAGGGAGGCTACACCTTC
once	TRBV5-1	TRBD1	TRBJ2-1	CASSLRDRAYNEQFF	TGCGCCAGCAGCCTAAGGGACAGGGCCTACAATGAGCAGTTCTTC
.	TRBV5-1	TRBD2	TRBJ2-3	CASNRWTSGTDTQYF	TGCGCCAGCAATCGATGGACTAGCGGCACAGATACGCAGTATTTT
.	TRBV5-4	.	TRBJ2-1	CASSLRLEQFF	TGTGCCAGCAGCCTCCGACTAGAGCAGTTCTTC
few	TRBV9	.	TRBJ2-7	CASSVSPQGYEQYF	TGTGCCAGCAGCGTCAGCCCACAGGGCTACGAGCAGTACTTC
.	TRBV18	.	TRBJ2-3	CASSPAQGRADTQYF	TGTGCCAGCTCACCAGCCCAGGGGAGGGCAGATACGCAGTATTTT
few	TRBV7-8	TRBD1	TRBJ1-3	CASGTGDSSGNTIYF	TGTGCCAGCGGTACAGGGGATAGCTCTGGAAACACCATATATTTT
few	TRBV7-2	.	TRBJ1-1	CASSQSPRNTEAFF	TGTGCCAGCAGTCAGAGTCCACGGAACACTGAAGCTTTCTTT
.	TRBV28	.	TRBJ2-5	CASSFLEGAGTQYF	TGTGCCAGCAGTTTTCTGGAGGGGGCGGGGACCCAGTACTTC
.	TRBV30	TRBD1	TRBJ2-3	CAWSEGARTDTQYF	TGTGCCTGGAGTGAGGGGGCGCGGACAGATACGCAGTATTTT
few	TRBV7-2	.	TRBJ2-3	CASSPWTDTQYF	TGTGCCAGCAGCCCTTGGACAGATACGCAGTATTTT
.	TRBV6-1	.	TRBJ2-7	CASKSTVVGEQYF	TGTGCCAGCAAGTCCACAGTTGTCGGCGAGCAGTACTTC
many	TRBV10-3	.	TRBJ2-7	CAISHSSYEQYF	TGTGCCATCAGTCACAGCTCCTACGAGCAGTACTTC
.	TRBV6-1	.	TRBJ1-2	CASSEASPEYGYTF	TGTGCCAGCAGTGAAGCAAGTCCAGAATATGGCTACACCTTC
.	TRBV5-1	.	TRBJ2-1	CASSPAIYNEQFF	TGCGCCAGCAGCCCGGCAATCTACAATGAGCAGTTCTTC
once	TRBV7-3	.	TRBJ2-1	CASSLSGASYNEQFF	TGTGCCAGCAGCTTATCAGGGGCCAGCTACAATGAGCAGTTCTTC
.	TRBV5-1	TRBD2	TRBJ2-3	CASSVLAGNGDTQYF	TGCGCCAGCAGCGTACTAGCGGGAAACGGAGATACGCAGTATTTT
.	TRBV18	.	TRBJ1-2	CASSPGDRLYGYTF	TGTGCCAGCTCACCCGGGGACCGCCTCTATGGCTACACCTTC
.	TRBV7-2	TRBD1	TRBJ1-2	CASSWTGENYGYTF	TGTGCCAGCAGCTGGACAGGGGAAAACTATGGCTACACCTTC
.	TRBV9	TRBD1	TRBJ2-3	CASSVGTASSTDTQYF	TGTGCCAGCAGCGTGGGGACAGCTTCTAGCACAGATACGCAGTATTTT
few	TRBV6-1	.	TRBJ1-5	CASSEAGYNQPQHF	TGTGCCAGCAGTGAAGCTGGGTATAATCAGCCCCAGCATTTT
few	TRBV30	TRBD1	TRBJ2-5	CAGSRQGVYQETQYF	TGTGCTGGATCTCGACAGGGCGTGTACCAAGAGACCCAGTACTTC
.	TRBV6-1	TRBD2	TRBJ2-3	CASLEAGGPTDTQYF	TGTGCCAGCCTTGAAGCGGGGGGGCCGACAGATACGCAGTATTTT
many	TRBV29-1	.	TRBJ2-3	CSVENRRVHTDTQYF	TGCAGCGTTGAAAACAGAAGAGTGCACACAGATACGCAGTATTTT
once	TRBV5-1	.	TRBJ2-3	CASNLGGDTQYF	TGCGCCAGCAACTTGGGAGGAGATACGCAGTATTTT
.	TRBV7-9	.	TRBJ1-1	CASSLLGLNTEAFF	TGTGCCAGCAGCTTATTAGGGCTGAACACTGAAGCTTTCTTT
few	TRBV19	.	TRBJ2-5	CASSKGGDVKTQYF	TGTGCCAGTAGCAAAGGGGGGGACGTGAAGACCCAGTACTTC
.	TRBV5-1	.	TRBJ2-3	CASSLGPTRPDTQYF	TGCGCCAGCAGCCTTGGGCCCACCCGCCCAGATACGCAGTATTTT
.	TRBV5-1	TRBD1	TRBJ1-3	CASSFDGTAGNTIYF	TGCGCCAGCAGCTTTGACGGGACAGCCGGAAACACCATATATTTT